The next 19 T cell receptor beta chains were all read from a single sample in a study of graft-versus-host responses after intestinal transplantation. The repertoire was sequenced with immunoSEQ multiplex PCR; TCRdb's copy has only in-frame clones and lacks some. The profile shows 75,000 to 100,000 clones, approximately 90% of them singletons. This specimen consisted of PBMCs, obtained approximately 470 days after intestinal transplant. These receptors all stem from a human patient who received an intestinal transplant, so some T cells may come from the graft donor.

CDR3 in amino acids: CASSVRGGAFF. As DNA, the CDR3 is TGTGCCAGCAGTGTACGGGGGGGAGCTTTCTTT. The J gene is TRBJ1-1, the V gene TRBV6-1, with a possible D match to TRBD1 (5 bases). Germline assignment: CDR1 MNHNS and CDR2 SASEGT. The ends were cut back, 4 bases at V and 10 bases at J, with 10 bases in the middle. CDR3 length: 11 amino acids.

V usage is TRBV2 and J usage is TRBJ2-1; D unresolved. The CDR3 is 14 amino acids. Trimming removed 1 base from V and 7 bases from J, with 11 bases in between. Germline CDR1 is SNHLY and CDR2 is FYNNEI. The CDR3 coding sequence is TGTGCCAGCAGTGAAGAGCTACTTCGGAATGAGCAGTTCTTC. As protein: CASSEELLRNEQFF.

The chain uses TRBV4-1 and TRBJ2-2; TRBD1 is a possible D gene (6 bases). The germline V and J ends were trimmed by 1 base and 2 bases, with 11 bases remaining between them. The germline V gene encodes CDR1 MGHRA and CDR2 YSYEKL. The CDR3 totals 16 residues. Here the CDR3 reads CASSQGTDLNTGELFF. CDR3 coding DNA: TGCGCCAGCAGCCAAGGGACAGACCTAAACACCGGGGAGCTGTTTTTT.

This chain joins TRBV2 and TRBJ2-3; no firm D call. Germline V lookup: CDR1 SNHLY, CDR2 FYNNEI. The CDR3 is made up of 13 amino acids. Trimming took off 7 bases at V and 7 bases at J, with 15 bases between the two ends. The CDR3: CASMDVITYTQYF. CDR3 DNA sequence: TGTGCCAGCATGGATGTCATAACTTATACGCAGTATTTT.

The chain combines TRBV2 with TRBJ2-7; D remains unclear. With 3 bases removed from V and 0 bases from J, the gap between germline ends came to 9 bases. Germline V CDR1 and CDR2: SNHLY, FYNNEI. This CDR3 spans 14 amino acids. CDR3 sequence (DNA): TGTGCCAGCAGTGAGATCGGAAGCTCCTACGAGCAGTACTTC. This sequence encodes CASSEIGSSYEQYF.

The chain is built from TRBV9 and TRBJ2-3, with 8 bases matching TRBD2. Unmatched junction bases numbered 7, after V lost 3 bases and J lost 4 bases. Germline values: CDR1 SGDLS, CDR2 YYNGEE. CDR3 size: 15 residues. CDR3 bases: TGTGCCAGCAGCGGGGCTAGCGGGTTAGCAGATACGCAGTATTTT. Its protein product is CASSGASGLADTQYF.

The chain couples TRBV7-8 to TRBJ2-1; D not resolved. Trimming took off 1 base at V and 1 base at J, with 5 bases between the two ends. Per the germline V gene, CDR1 is SGHVS and CDR2 is FQNEAQ. The CDR3 is 14 amino acids. The CDR3 reads CASSLVSSYNEQFF. In DNA, the CDR3 is TGTGCCAGCAGCTTAGTTTCGTCCTACAATGAGCAGTTCTTC.

This sequence joins TRBV9 and TRBJ2-7, with 16 bases that match TRBD2. This CDR3 has 16 residues. The J segment lost 7 bases and the V segment lost 2 bases, leaving 6 bases of the junction unmatched. Germline-derived CDR1 and CDR2 are SGDLS and YYNGEE. The CDR3 DNA follows: TGTGCCAGCAGCGTCGGGACTAGCGGGGGGGCTATTGAGCAGTACTTC. Translating it yields CASSVGTSGGAIEQYF.

This chain connects TRBV10-3 to TRBJ2-5; D is tentatively TRBD1 or TRBD2 (5 bases each). The J call may be mistaken, given a closer DNA end match to TRBJ2-7. Germline V gene lookup returns CDR1 ENHRY and CDR2 SYGVKD. The CDR3 length is 14 residues. The CDR3 region is CAISDTGPFYEQYF. In DNA form, the CDR3 reads TGTGCCATCAGTGACACGGGACCATTTTACGAGCAGTACTTC.

This rearrangement joins TRBV5-4 to TRBJ1-4, with D possibly being TRBD1 (5 bases). This CDR3 spans 15 amino acids. Germline loops: CDR1 SGHNT, CDR2 YYREEE (reference sequence). V was clipped by 7 bases and J by 5 bases, with 18 bases between them. For the CDR3, the DNA is TGTGCCAGCGGATGGATGGGGACGGGGAATGAAAAACTGTTTTTT. Translated: CASGWMGTGNEKLFF.

This chain joins TRBV5-1 and TRBJ2-3; 15 bases line up with TRBD2. The junction had 5 bases not matched to a gene; V was cut back by 9 bases and J by 6 bases. Per germline, CDR1 SGHRS and CDR2 YFSETQ. CDR3 size: 14 residues. CDR3 DNA sequence: TGCGCCACCCGGACTAGCGGGGGGGTGGATACGCAGTATTTT. Its translation: CATRTSGGVDTQYF.

The V call is TRBV10-2, the J call TRBJ2-5; 9 nucleotides align to TRBD1. The J call may be in error: the DNA end matches TRBJ2-7 better. Germline-derived CDR1 and CDR2 are WSHSY and SAAADI. This CDR3 contains 15 residues. This CDR3 reads CASVGDRDWSYEQYF. As DNA, the CDR3 is TGCGCCAGCGTTGGGGACAGGGATTGGTCCTACGAGCAGTACTTC.

This chain connects TRBV11-2 to TRBJ2-3; 8 positions match TRBD2. After removal of 5 bases from V and 3 bases from J, the junction contained 10 bases not matched to a gene. The CDR3 contains 16 residues. The V gene's germline CDR1 is SGHAT and CDR2 FQNNGV. CDR3 coding DNA: TGTGCCAGCAGCCCCTCCGAGCGGGGGAGGACAGATACGCAGTATTTT. It is translated as CASSPSERGRTDTQYF.

This chain links TRBV9 with TRBJ2-7; a possible D gene is TRBD2 (6 bases). CDR3 length: 15 amino acids. Germline V gives CDR1 SGDLS, CDR2 YYNGEE. The V and J ends lost 4 bases and 0 bases respectively, with 14 bases between them. The CDR3 is CASSLGGPSSYEQYF. CDR3 nucleotide sequence: TGTGCCAGCAGCCTCGGGGGTCCTAGCTCCTACGAGCAGTACTTC.

With regard to this clone: The sample has other DNA sequences that encode this CDR3 too. The rearrangement uses TRBV7-6 and TRBJ2-2; D unresolved. CDR1 and CDR2 (germline): SGHVS, FNYEAQ. Trimming shortened V by 1 base and J by 5 bases, and 5 bases separated the two germline ends. The CDR3 is made up of 13 amino acids. CDR3 sequence (DNA): TGTGCCAGCAGCTTAGGCCCGACCGGGGAGCTGTTTTTT. Protein product: CASSLGPTGELFF. The variable domain in full, with the rest retrieved from reference TRBV7-6 and TRBJ2-2, is GAGVSQSPRYKVTKRGQDVALRCDPISGHVSLYWYRQALGQGPEFLTYFNYEAQQDKSGLPNDRFSAERPEGSISTLTIQRTEQRDSAMYRCASSLGPTGELFFGEGSRLTVL.

The V gene is TRBV18, the J gene TRBJ1-3, with D unresolved. V was clipped by 0 bases and J by 0 bases, with 6 bases between them. CDR1 and CDR2 (germline): KGHSH, LQKENI. The CDR3 is 15 residues long. CDR3 DNA sequence: TGTGCCAGCTCACCACCGCTAATCTCTGGAAACACCATATATTTT. Translation gives CASSPPLISGNTIYF.

This chain uses TRBV6-5 with TRBJ2-5; D may be TRBD1 (6 bases). This CDR3 comprises 15 residues. Trimming shortened V by 6 bases and J by 11 bases, and 25 bases separated the two germline ends. Per the germline V gene, CDR1 is MNHEY and CDR2 is SVGAGI. The CDR3 is CASSDRQVITNGQYF. In DNA, the CDR3 is TGTGCCAGCAGCGATAGACAGGTTATTACGAATGGGCAGTACTTC.

This clone was recorded a few times. This chain joins TRBV6-7 and TRBJ2-6; no clear D. TRBV6-7 belongs to the ORF category, with a function that is uncertain. The CDR3 is 16 residues long. V was cut by 0 bases and J by 0 bases, with 6 bases left in between. The CDR3 coding sequence is TGTGCCAGCAGTTACTCGACCAGCTCTGGGGCCAACGTCCTGACTTTC. It specifies CASSYSTSSGANVLTF.

The chain recombines TRBV9 with TRBJ2-1; the D is unclear. The CDR3 has 15 amino acids. The V and J ends lost 4 bases and 8 bases respectively, with 19 bases between them. Germline assignment: CDR1 SGDLS and CDR2 YYNGEE. CDR3 loop: CASSPRARESDEQFF. For the CDR3, the DNA is TGTGCCAGCAGCCCTCGGGCCCGAGAAAGCGATGAGCAGTTCTTC.